These T cell receptor beta chains were read from a single sample in a study of blood T cell repertoires in COVID-19. TCRdb's table, derived via immunoSEQ multiplex PCR, lists solely in-frame clones and lacks some. The sample carries 110,000 or so clones, 60% to 85% recorded once. Sequencing was performed on peripheral blood. Receptors were obtained from a man in his 70s with acute or convalescent COVID-19. Both conserved end residues are part of each CDR3. Fields, in order: CDR3 length, V gene, D gene, J gene, clone size, CDR3 protein, CDR3 DNA. The D gene is left open where the match is weak. Some rows have no size entry. The others give once, few or many, or a class for an expanded clone.

14	TRBV6-5	TRBD1	TRBJ1-3	few	CASSTRDRGNTIYF	TGTGCCAGCAGTACCCGGGACAGGGGGAACACCATATATTTT
12	TRBV11-2	.	TRBJ1-2	.	CASILGVYGYTF	TGTGCCAGCATACTCGGGGTCTATGGCTACACCTTC
16	TRBV9	TRBD2	TRBJ2-5	.	CASSVGTGGPGETQYF	TGTGCCAGCAGCGTAGGGACGGGAGGGCCGGGAGAGACCCAGTACTTC
14	TRBV11-3	.	TRBJ2-1	.	CASSLEGAYNEQFF	TGTGCCAGCAGCTTAGAGGGGGCTTACAATGAGCAGTTCTTC
17	TRBV5-1	TRBD1	TRBJ1-4	.	CASSSTSGQGINEKLFF	TGCGCCAGCAGCTCCACCTCCGGACAGGGTATTAATGAAAAACTGTTTTTT
15	TRBV7-9	.	TRBJ1-2	.	CASSLGLPANYGYTF	TGTGCCAGCAGCTTAGGTCTACCTGCTAACTATGGCTACACCTTC
15	TRBV5-1	.	TRBJ1-1	.	CASSARRGSDTEAFF	TGCGCCAGCAGCGCCCGCAGGGGCAGCGACACTGAAGCTTTCTTT
11	TRBV28	.	TRBJ2-4	.	CASSPKNIQYF	TGTGCCAGCAGCCCTAAAAACATTCAGTACTTC
16	TRBV19	TRBD2	TRBJ2-2	.	CASSIGGRANTGELFF	TGTGCCAGTAGTATCGGTGGGAGGGCGAACACCGGGGAGCTGTTTTTT
15	TRBV7-8	.	TRBJ1-1	.	CASSKQGNMNTEAFF	TGTGCCAGCAGTAAACAGGGAAATATGAACACTGAAGCTTTCTTT
13	TRBV14	.	TRBJ1-1	.	CASSSNPRTEAFF	TGTGCCAGCAGTTCCAACCCGAGGACTGAAGCTTTCTTT
16	TRBV18	TRBD1	TRBJ1-1	.	CASSPQGQGSYGEAFF	TGTGCCAGCTCACCACAAGGACAGGGGTCGTACGGGGAAGCTTTCTTT
13	TRBV15	TRBD2	TRBJ2-7	.	CATSFSGTYEQYF	TGTGCCACCAGCTTTAGCGGGACCTACGAGCAGTACTTC
14	TRBV19	.	TRBJ2-3	.	CASSTQASTDTQYF	TGTGCCAGTAGTACCCAGGCTAGCACAGATACGCAGTATTTT
12	TRBV12-3/TRBV12-4	.	TRBJ2-5	.	CASSYREETQYF	TGTGCCAGCAGCTACAGGGAAGAGACCCAGTACTTC
17	TRBV15	TRBD2	TRBJ2-1	.	CATSRETSGFSYNEQFF	TGTGCCACCAGCAGAGAAACTAGCGGGTTCTCCTACAATGAGCAGTTCTTC
16	TRBV6-6	TRBD1	TRBJ1-3	.	CASSYPGGRRGNTIYF	TGTGCCAGCAGTTACCCAGGGGGGCGAAGAGGAAACACCATATATTTT